This entry features one T cell receptor beta chain sequence. The data are from a study of control samples from healthy donors and cancer patients. TCRdb's copy holds only in-frame clones and misses some; the assay was immunoSEQ multiplex PCR. The repertoire holds over 100,000 clones, with roughly 92% as singletons. The CDR3 is made up of 12 amino acids. The V gene's germline CDR1 is ENHRY and CDR2 SYGVKD. Trimming took off 8 bases at V and 5 bases at J, with 9 bases between the two ends. The source is a man younger than 30 in good health. Sequencing input: blood. The rearrangement joins TRBV10-3 to TRBJ2-2; D is undetermined. The CDR3 protein is CAIVDKTGELFF. CDR3 bases: TGTGCCATCGTCGACAAAACCGGGGAGCTGTTTTTT.